Here is one TCR beta chain with its context. The target antigen is unknown. A multiplex PCR was run with 60 Vbeta primers and 13 Jbeta primers. TCRdb's copy holds only in-frame clones and misses some; the assay was immunoSEQ multiplex PCR. The data contain roughly 140,000 clones, 64% of them singletons. The data were obtained in a study of cytomegalovirus exposure and HLA in healthy donors. Study results and caveats: Solely CMV serostatus was available to characterize immune exposure. Further analysis was carried out later, and it showed several of the most significant clusters appearing linked to common viral pathogens. From TCR beta sequences, most subjects' HLA-A and HLA-B alleles were reportedly predicted accurately.

V was cut by 5 bases and J by 4 bases, with 8 bases left in between. The CDR3 length is 13 residues. Germline values: CDR1 MNHEY, CDR2 SVGAGI. The rearrangement links TRBV6-5 to TRBJ2-2; TRBD1 might be the D (5 bases). This clonotype was obtained from a woman under 40 in good health and CMV-seropositive. The sequencing sample was made of PBMCs. CDR3 amino acids: CASSKGFTGELFF. CDR3 DNA sequence: TGTGCCAGCAGTAAGGGGTTCACCGGGGAGCTGTTTTTT.